A selection of T cell receptor beta chains follows, all from one sample in a study of T cells in Graves' hyperthyroidism and ophthalmopathy. TCRdb reprocessed the multiplex PCR reads with MiXCR, giving one entry per CDR3 protein. The sample holds roughly 700,000 distinct CDR3 sequences; about 15% are singletons and the top ten take roughly a tenth. Sequenced material: blood. These receptors came from a woman aged 18-30 years with Graves' hyperthyroidism. CDR3s include the opening cysteine and the closing phenylalanine or tryptophan. A D gene is named only where the DNA matches it firmly. The size field is filled for only some rows; it gives once, few, many or a size class.

d_gene: NA
j_gene: TRBJ2-3
abundance: NA
v_gene: TRBV7-9
CDR3aa: CASSSPVGRGSDTQYF
CDR3nt: TGTGCCAGCAGCTCCCCGGTAGGGCGAGGTTCAGATACGCAGTATTTT

d_gene: NA
j_gene: TRBJ2-3
abundance: many
v_gene: TRBV30
CDR3aa: CAWSVTASTDTQYF
CDR3nt: TGTGCCTGGAGTGTAACGGCGTCCACAGATACGCAGTATTTT

d_gene: NA
j_gene: TRBJ2-1
abundance: NA
v_gene: TRBV11-2
CDR3aa: CASSFGLGEYEQFF
CDR3nt: TGTGCCAGCAGCTTTGGGTTGGGAGAGTATGAGCAGTTCTTC

d_gene: NA
j_gene: TRBJ1-2
abundance: few
v_gene: TRBV12-3/TRBV12-4
CDR3aa: CASSLNPDYGYTF
CDR3nt: TGTGCCAGCAGTTTAAACCCCGACTATGGCTACACCTTC

d_gene: TRBD2
j_gene: TRBJ2-5
abundance: NA
v_gene: TRBV20-1
CDR3aa: CSAGASTLAGAPGETQYF
CDR3nt: TGCAGTGCAGGAGCATCCACACTAGCGGGAGCCCCAGGAGAGACCCAGTACTTC

d_gene: TRBD2
j_gene: TRBJ2-7
abundance: NA
v_gene: TRBV20-1
CDR3aa: CSAGPGTTGEQYF
CDR3nt: TGCAGTGCTGGCCCAGGGACTACCGGGGAGCAGTACTTC

d_gene: TRBD1
j_gene: TRBJ2-5
abundance: many
v_gene: TRBV2
CDR3aa: CASVPRTGGGETQYF
CDR3nt: TGTGCCAGCGTTCCGCGGACAGGGGGTGGAGAGACCCAGTACTTC

d_gene: NA
j_gene: TRBJ1-1
abundance: many
v_gene: TRBV29-1
CDR3aa: CSVPGRTTGNTEAFF
CDR3nt: TGCAGCGTTCCCGGACGGACAACCGGGAACACTGAAGCTTTCTTT

d_gene: NA
j_gene: TRBJ2-7
abundance: few
v_gene: TRBV12-3/TRBV12-4
CDR3aa: CASSYRGYYEQYF
CDR3nt: TGTGCCAGCAGTTATCGGGGATACTACGAGCAGTACTTC

d_gene: NA
j_gene: TRBJ2-7
abundance: many
v_gene: TRBV7-2
CDR3aa: CASSLFWRDPREQYF
CDR3nt: TGTGCCAGCAGCTTATTTTGGCGGGACCCGCGCGAGCAGTACTTC

d_gene: NA
j_gene: TRBJ2-1
abundance: NA
v_gene: TRBV19
CDR3aa: CASSIFFALERWNEQFF
CDR3nt: TGTGCCAGTAGTATATTCTTCGCGCTGGAGAGGTGGAATGAGCAGTTCTTC

d_gene: NA
j_gene: TRBJ1-5
abundance: NA
v_gene: TRBV9
CDR3aa: CASSEMADTQPQHF
CDR3nt: TGTGCCAGCAGCGAGATGGCTGACACACAGCCCCAGCATTTT

d_gene: NA
j_gene: TRBJ2-7
abundance: many
v_gene: TRBV5-8
CDR3aa: CASSLGTKDEQYF
CDR3nt: TGTGCCAGCAGCTTAGGGACAAAGGACGAGCAGTACTTC

d_gene: NA
j_gene: TRBJ2-5
abundance: few
v_gene: TRBV3-1
CDR3aa: CASSPPLGGSETQYF
CDR3nt: TGTGCCAGCAGCCCCCCCCTTGGAGGGAGCGAGACCCAGTACTTC

d_gene: NA
j_gene: TRBJ2-4
abundance: many
v_gene: TRBV28
CDR3aa: CASSSLKRELAENIQYF
CDR3nt: TGTGCCAGCAGTTCCCTGAAAAGGGAGCTAGCTGAAAACATTCAGTACTTC

d_gene: NA
j_gene: TRBJ2-1
abundance: NA
v_gene: TRBV7-9
CDR3aa: CASDDDYNEQFF
CDR3nt: TGTGCCAGCGACGACGACTACAATGAGCAGTTCTTC

d_gene: NA
j_gene: TRBJ2-7
abundance: few
v_gene: TRBV27
CDR3aa: CASSFGTDEQYF
CDR3nt: TGTGCCAGCAGTTTCGGGACGGACGAGCAGTACTTC

d_gene: NA
j_gene: TRBJ2-1
abundance: few
v_gene: TRBV6-9
CDR3aa: CASSSGKYNEQFF
CDR3nt: TGTGCCAGCAGTTCCGGGAAATACAATGAGCAGTTCTTC

d_gene: NA
j_gene: TRBJ2-7
abundance: many
v_gene: TRBV7-8
CDR3aa: CASSLEYSESYEQYF
CDR3nt: TGTGCCAGCAGCTTAGAATACTCAGAATCCTACGAGCAGTACTTC

d_gene: NA
j_gene: TRBJ2-7
abundance: many
v_gene: TRBV7-2
CDR3aa: CASRSIDRDYGYEQYF
CDR3nt: TGTGCCAGCAGATCGATCGACAGGGACTACGGCTACGAGCAGTACTTC

d_gene: TRBD2
j_gene: TRBJ2-1
abundance: many
v_gene: TRBV7-9
CDR3aa: CASSWRGTSGEQFF
CDR3nt: TGTGCCAGCAGCTGGAGGGGGACTAGCGGTGAGCAGTTCTTC

d_gene: NA
j_gene: TRBJ1-5
abundance: few
v_gene: TRBV19
CDR3aa: CASTPLSRGSNQPQHF
CDR3nt: TGTGCCAGTACCCCTCTGAGCCGCGGAAGCAATCAGCCCCAGCATTTT

d_gene: NA
j_gene: TRBJ2-1
abundance: NA
v_gene: TRBV6-1
CDR3aa: CASRTDQYNEQFF
CDR3nt: TGTGCCAGCAGGACGGACCAATACAATGAGCAGTTCTTC

d_gene: NA
j_gene: TRBJ1-1
abundance: NA
v_gene: TRBV4-1
CDR3aa: CASSQAGLRNTEAFF
CDR3nt: TGCGCCAGCAGCCAGGCGGGACTGCGGAACACTGAAGCTTTCTTT

d_gene: NA
j_gene: TRBJ2-7
abundance: few
v_gene: TRBV24-1
CDR3aa: CATSNHGAKKTYEQYF
CDR3nt: TGTGCCACCAGTAACCATGGCGCGAAGAAAACCTACGAGCAGTACTTC

d_gene: NA
j_gene: TRBJ2-3
abundance: few
v_gene: TRBV20-1
CDR3aa: CSAGLQGNTDTQYF
CDR3nt: TGCAGTGCTGGTCTTCAGGGTAACACAGATACGCAGTATTTT